This TCR beta chain was captured in a study of blood T cells in healthy people across ages. Findings and limits, study-wide: In the absence of known donor CMV status, changes in expanded clonotypes were possibly confounded. Across samples, TCR beta diversity tracked strongly with naive T cell percentage.

A second PCR, run for roughly 7 to 12 cycles, used a sample-barcoded 5' primer plus a J-beta primer mix. TCRdb processed the 5' RACE reads anew with MiXCR; each CDR3 protein has one entry. This sample has hundreds of thousands of distinct CDR3 sequences, with about 30% found just once. Notes on this clonotype: Its target is not known.

Per the germline V gene, CDR1 is SGHRS and CDR2 is YFSETQ. Trimming left V 6 bases short and J 4 bases short, with 19 bases between. The CDR3 loop spans 15 amino acids. The chain uses TRBV5-1 and TRBJ1-2; D unresolved. This TCR came from a woman older than 75 in good health. Input material: blood. The DNA of the CDR3 is TGCGCCAGCAATAAAGATATCACCCCTGGCTATGGCTACACCTTC. This sequence encodes CASNKDITPGYGYTF.